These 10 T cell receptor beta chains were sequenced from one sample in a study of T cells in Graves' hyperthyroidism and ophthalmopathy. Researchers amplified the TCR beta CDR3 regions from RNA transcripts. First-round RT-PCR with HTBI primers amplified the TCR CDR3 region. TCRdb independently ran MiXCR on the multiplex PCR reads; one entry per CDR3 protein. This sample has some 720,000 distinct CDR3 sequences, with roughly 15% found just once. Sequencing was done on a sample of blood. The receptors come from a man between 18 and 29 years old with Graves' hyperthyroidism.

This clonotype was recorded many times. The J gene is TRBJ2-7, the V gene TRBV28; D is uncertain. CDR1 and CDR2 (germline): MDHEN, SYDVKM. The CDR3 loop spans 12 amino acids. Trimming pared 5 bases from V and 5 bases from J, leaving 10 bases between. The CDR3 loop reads CASSPPTDEQYF. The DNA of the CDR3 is TGTGCCAGCAGTCCCCCAACGGACGAGCAGTACTTC.

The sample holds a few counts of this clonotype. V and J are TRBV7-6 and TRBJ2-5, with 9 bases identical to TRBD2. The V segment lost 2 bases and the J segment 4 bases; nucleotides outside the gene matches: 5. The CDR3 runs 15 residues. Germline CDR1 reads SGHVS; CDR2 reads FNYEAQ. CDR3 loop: CASSLLEREVETQYF. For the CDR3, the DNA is TGTGCCAGCAGCTTATTGGAGCGGGAGGTAGAGACCCAGTACTTC.

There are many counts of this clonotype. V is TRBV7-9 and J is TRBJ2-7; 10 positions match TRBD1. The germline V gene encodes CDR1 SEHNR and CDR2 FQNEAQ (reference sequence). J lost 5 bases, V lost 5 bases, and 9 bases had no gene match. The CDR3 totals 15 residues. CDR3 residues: CASSLVGTGDDEQYF. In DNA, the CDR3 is TGTGCCAGCAGCCTCGTCGGGACAGGGGACGACGAGCAGTACTTC.

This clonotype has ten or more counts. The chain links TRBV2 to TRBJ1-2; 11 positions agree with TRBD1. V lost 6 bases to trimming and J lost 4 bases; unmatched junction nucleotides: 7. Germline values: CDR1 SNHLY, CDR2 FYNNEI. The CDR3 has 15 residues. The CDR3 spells CASRRGTGGGYGYTF. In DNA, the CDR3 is TGTGCCAGCAGGAGGGGGACAGGGGGAGGCTATGGCTACACCTTC. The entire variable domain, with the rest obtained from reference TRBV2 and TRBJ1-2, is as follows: EPEVTQTPSHQVTQMGQEVILRCVPISNHLYFYWYRQILGQKVEFLVSFYNNEISEKSEIFDDQFSVERPDGSNFTLKIRSTKLEDSAMYFCASRRGTGGGYGYTFGSGTRLTVV.

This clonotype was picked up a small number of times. The CDR3 loop reads CASSSVQGFQETQYF. The CDR3 coding sequence is TGTGCCAGCAGCTCGGTACAGGGATTTCAAGAGACCCAGTACTTC. The V call is TRBV7-9, the J call TRBJ2-5, with D possibly being TRBD1 (6 bases). CDR3 length equals 15 residues. V was clipped by 4 bases and J by 2 bases, with 14 bases between them. CDR1 is SEHNR, CDR2 FQNEAQ, per germline (reference sequence). Based on the CDR3 plus reference TRBV7-9 and TRBJ2-5, the full variable domain is DTGVSQNPRHKITKRGQNVTFRCDPISEHNRLYWYRQTLGQGPEFLTYFQNEAQLEKSRLLSDRFSAERPKGSFSTLEIQRTEQGDSAMYLCASSSVQGFQETQYFGPGTRLLVL.

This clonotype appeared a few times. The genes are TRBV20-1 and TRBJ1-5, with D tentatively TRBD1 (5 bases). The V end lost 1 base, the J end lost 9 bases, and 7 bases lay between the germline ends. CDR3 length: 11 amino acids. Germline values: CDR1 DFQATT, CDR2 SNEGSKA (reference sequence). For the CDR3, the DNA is TGCAGTGCTAGAGCCGGGGGGCCCCAGCATTTT. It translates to CSARAGGPQHF.

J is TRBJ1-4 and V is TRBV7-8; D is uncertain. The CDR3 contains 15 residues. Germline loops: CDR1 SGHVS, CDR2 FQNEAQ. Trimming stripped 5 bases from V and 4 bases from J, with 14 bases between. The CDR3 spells CASSLEVGRNEKLFF. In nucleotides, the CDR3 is TGTGCCAGCAGCCTGGAGGTGGGCCGTAATGAAAAACTGTTTTTT.

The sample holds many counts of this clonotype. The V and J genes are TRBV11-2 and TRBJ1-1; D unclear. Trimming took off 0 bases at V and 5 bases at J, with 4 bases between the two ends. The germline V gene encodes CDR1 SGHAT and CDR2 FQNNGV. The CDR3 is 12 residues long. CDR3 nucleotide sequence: TGTGCCAGCAGCTTAGACAGGACTGAAGCTTTCTTT. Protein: CASSLDRTEAFF.

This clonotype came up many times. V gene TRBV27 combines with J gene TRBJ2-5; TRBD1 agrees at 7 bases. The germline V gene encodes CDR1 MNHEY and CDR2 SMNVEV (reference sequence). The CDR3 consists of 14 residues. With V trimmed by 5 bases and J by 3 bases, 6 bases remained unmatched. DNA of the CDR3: TGTGCCAGCAGTACATACAGGGGTGAAGAGACCCAGTACTTC. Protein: CASSTYRGEETQYF.

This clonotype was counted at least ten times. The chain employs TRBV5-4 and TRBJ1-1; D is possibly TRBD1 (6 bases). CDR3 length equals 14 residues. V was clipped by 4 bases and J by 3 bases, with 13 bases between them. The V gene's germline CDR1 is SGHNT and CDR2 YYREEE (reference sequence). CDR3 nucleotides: TGTGCCAGCAGCGTCACAGGGTTGGACACTGAAGCTTTCTTT. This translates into CASSVTGLDTEAFF.